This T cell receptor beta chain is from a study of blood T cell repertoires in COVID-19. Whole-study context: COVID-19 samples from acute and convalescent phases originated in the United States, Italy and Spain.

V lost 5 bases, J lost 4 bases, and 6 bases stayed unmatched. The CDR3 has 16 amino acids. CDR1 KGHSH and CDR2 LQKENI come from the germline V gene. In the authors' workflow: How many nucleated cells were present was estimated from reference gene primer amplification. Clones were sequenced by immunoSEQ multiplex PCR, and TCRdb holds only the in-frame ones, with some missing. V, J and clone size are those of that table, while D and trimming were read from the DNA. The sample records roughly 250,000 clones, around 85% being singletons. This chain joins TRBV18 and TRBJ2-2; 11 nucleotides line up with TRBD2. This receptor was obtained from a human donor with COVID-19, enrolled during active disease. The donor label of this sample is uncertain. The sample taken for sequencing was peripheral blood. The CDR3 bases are TGTGCCAGCTCAACACTAGCGGGAGTAGGCACCGGGGAGCTGTTTTTT. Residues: CASSTLAGVGTGELFF. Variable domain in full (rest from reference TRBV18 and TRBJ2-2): NAGVMQNPRHLVRRRGQEARLRCSPMKGHSHVYWYRQLPEEGLKFMVYLQKENIIDESGMPKERFSAEFPKEGPSILRIQQVVRGDSAAYFCASSTLAGVGTGELFFGEGSRLTVL.